This TCR beta chain was profiled in a study of T cells expressing NK-cell markers. Study results and caveats: These clonotypes, the leaders elsewhere, also led the CD3+CD56-NKG2C+ fraction in a handful of donors.

No DNA is given; TCRdb re-called the 5' RACE reads and lists each CDR3 protein once. The sample table sets out about 180,000 distinct CDR3 sequences. In regard to this clonotype: Antigen: not known.

Sequenced input: blood T cells: a sorted CD56 or NKG2C T cell subset, CD4+ or CD8+ T cells, or bulk PBMC T cells (not recorded which). The receptor's source is a woman between 18 and 69 years old in good health.

The CDR3 loop reads CASSLRGLGAYEQYF. The chain joins TRBV12-3 or TRBV12-4 to TRBJ2-7; TCRdb lists TRBD2, though no DNA is available to test this call. This CDR3 is 15 amino acids long.